The text below deals with one TCR beta chain. As yet, its antigen is unknown. The sample is drawn from a study of a mutant IDH1 vaccine in newly diagnosed glioma. Study context: Every participant had undergone radiotherapy, temozolomide, or both before, and most underwent both. Regarding the study as a whole: Altogether, 80% to 95% of patients exhibited vaccine-induced immune responses.

Time point in this sample: baseline, week 1 (first vaccination visit). Treatment specified: pre-vaccination baseline after standard-of-care therapy. From germline, CDR1 is SQVTM and CDR2 ANQGSEA. Trimming cost V 7 bases and J 3 bases; bases outside gene matches: 7. The CDR3 is made up of 13 amino acids. Repertoires were generated with immunoSEQ multiplex PCR, while TCRdb's copy carries only in-frame clones and drops some. The data contain 60,000 to 75,000 clones, about four fifths of them seen just once; the ten biggest clones take up more than 6.5%. The rearrangement links TRBV29-1 to TRBJ2-3; the match to TRBD2 covers 7 bases. This clonotype was sampled from a man between 45 and 60 years old with glioma. The sequencing used PBMCs, collected from a glioma patient treated with radiotherapy, temozolomide or both. The CDR3 spells CSAGSGGTDTQYF. In nucleotides, the CDR3 is TGCAGCGCGGGGTCGGGGGGAACAGATACGCAGTATTTT.